The clone carrying this TCR beta chain was observed a single time. What it binds is not known. These data come from a study of blood T cells in healthy people across ages. There are 13 residues in the CDR3. Germline V gene sequence: CDR1 LGHNT, CDR2 FRNRAP. Through a sample-barcoded 5' primer and a J-beta primer mix, a second PCR was run for roughly 6 to 12 cycles. Individual samples furnished no less than 2.5 million CDR3-containing paired-end reads apiece. Via MiXCR, TCRdb re-called the 5' RACE reads, giving one row per CDR3 protein. The data hold about 670,000 distinct CDR3 sequences, with over 40% observed a single time. General study points: Per-million-T-cell TCR beta diversity fell roughly linearly with age. Any changes in expanded clonotypes were possibly confounded, as donor CMV status remained unknown. More naive CD4+ cells and higher diversity were found in long-lived than in aged donors.

The chain joins TRBV12-5 to TRBJ2-7, with unresolved D. TRBJ2-5 explains the end of the DNA better; the J call may be wrong. Sequenced sample: blood. This TCR was recovered from an elderly woman in good health. The CDR3 DNA is TGTGCTAGTGGAAGACCGGGTAGAGAGACCCAGTACTTC. Its translation is CASGRPGRETQYF.